The clone carrying this T cell receptor (beta chain) was observed a single time. The data were obtained in a study of control samples from healthy donors and cancer patients. Germline lookup yields CDR1 GTSNPN and CDR2 SVGIG (reference sequence). The CDR3 sequence is 17 residues long. The germline V and J ends were trimmed by 0 bases and 5 bases, with 22 bases remaining between them. Measured with immunoSEQ multiplex PCR; TCRdb has only the in-frame clones, and not every one. The table has around 20,000 clones, about 85% seen once. Sequences were obtained from PBMCs. The clonotype was recovered from a man between 60 and 75 years old with head and neck cancer. V and J are TRBV30 and TRBJ2-5; tentative D call: TRBD2 (5 bases). The CDR3 protein is CAWSVPNSHRGWETQYF. The DNA of the CDR3 is TGTGCCTGGAGTGTACCTAATTCGCACAGAGGGTGGGAGACCCAGTACTTC.